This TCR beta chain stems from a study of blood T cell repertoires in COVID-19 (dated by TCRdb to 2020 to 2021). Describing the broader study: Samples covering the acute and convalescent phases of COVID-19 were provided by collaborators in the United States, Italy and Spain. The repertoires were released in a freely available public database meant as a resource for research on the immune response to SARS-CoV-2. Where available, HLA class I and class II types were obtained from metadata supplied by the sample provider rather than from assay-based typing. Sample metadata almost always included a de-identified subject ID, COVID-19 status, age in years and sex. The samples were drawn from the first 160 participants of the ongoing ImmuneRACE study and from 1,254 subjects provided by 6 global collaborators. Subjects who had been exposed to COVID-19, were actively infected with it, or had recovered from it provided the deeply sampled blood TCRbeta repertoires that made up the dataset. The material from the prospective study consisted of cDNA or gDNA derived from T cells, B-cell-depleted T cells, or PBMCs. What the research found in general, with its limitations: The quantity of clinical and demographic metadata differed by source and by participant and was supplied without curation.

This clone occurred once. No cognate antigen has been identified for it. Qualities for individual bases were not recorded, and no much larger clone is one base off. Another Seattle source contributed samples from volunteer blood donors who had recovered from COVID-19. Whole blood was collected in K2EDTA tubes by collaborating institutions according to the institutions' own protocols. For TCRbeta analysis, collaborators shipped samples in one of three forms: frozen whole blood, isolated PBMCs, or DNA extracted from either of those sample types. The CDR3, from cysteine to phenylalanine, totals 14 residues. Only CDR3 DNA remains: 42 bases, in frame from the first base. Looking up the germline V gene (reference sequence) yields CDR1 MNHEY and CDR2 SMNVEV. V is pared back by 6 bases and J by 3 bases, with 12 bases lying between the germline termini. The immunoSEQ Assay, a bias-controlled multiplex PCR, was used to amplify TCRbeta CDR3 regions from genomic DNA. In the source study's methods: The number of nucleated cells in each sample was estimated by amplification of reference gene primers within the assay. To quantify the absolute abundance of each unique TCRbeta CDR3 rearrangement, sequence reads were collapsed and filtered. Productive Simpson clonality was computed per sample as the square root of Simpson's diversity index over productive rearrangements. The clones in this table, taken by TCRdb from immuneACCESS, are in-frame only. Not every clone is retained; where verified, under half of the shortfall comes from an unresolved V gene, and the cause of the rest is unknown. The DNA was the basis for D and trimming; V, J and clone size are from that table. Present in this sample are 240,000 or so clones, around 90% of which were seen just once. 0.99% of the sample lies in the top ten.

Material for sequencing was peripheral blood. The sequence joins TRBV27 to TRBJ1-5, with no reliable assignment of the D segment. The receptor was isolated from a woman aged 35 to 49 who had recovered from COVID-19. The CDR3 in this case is CASSAGRLNQPQHF. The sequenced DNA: TGTGCCAGCAGCGCGGGCAGGCTCAATCAGCCCCAGCATTTT.